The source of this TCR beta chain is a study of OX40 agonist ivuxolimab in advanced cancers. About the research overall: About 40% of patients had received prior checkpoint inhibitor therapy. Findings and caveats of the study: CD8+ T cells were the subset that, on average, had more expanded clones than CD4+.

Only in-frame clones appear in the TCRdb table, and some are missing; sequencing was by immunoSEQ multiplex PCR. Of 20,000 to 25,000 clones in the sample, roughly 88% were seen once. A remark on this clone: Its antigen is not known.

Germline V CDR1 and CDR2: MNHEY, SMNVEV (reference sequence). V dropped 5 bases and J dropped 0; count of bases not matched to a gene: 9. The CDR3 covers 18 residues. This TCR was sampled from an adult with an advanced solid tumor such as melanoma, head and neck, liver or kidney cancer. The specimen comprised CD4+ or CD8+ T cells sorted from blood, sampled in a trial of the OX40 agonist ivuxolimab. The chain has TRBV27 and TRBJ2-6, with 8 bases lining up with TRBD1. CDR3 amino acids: CASSTPRTGSSGANVLTF. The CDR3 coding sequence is TGTGCCAGCAGTACGCCGAGGACAGGGAGCTCTGGGGCCAACGTCCTGACTTTC.